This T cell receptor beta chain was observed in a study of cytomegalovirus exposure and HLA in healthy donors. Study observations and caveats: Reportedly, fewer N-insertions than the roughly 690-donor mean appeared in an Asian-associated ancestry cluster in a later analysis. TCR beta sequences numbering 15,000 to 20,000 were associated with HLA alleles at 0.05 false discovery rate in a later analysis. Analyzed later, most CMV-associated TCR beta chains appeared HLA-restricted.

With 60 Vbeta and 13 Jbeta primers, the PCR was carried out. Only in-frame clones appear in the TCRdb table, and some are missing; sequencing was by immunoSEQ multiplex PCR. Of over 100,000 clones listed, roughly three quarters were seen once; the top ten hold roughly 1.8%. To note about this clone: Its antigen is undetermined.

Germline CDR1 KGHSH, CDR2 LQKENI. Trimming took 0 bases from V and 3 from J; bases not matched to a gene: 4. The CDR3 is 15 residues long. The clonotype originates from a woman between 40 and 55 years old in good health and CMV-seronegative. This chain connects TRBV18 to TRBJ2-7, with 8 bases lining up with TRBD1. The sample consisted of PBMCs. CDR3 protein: CASSPPDRARYEQYF. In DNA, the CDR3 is TGTGCCAGCTCACCACCGGACAGGGCACGCTACGAGCAGTACTTC. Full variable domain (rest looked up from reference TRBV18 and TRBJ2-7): NAGVMQNPRHLVRRRGQEARLRCSPMKGHSHVYWYRQLPEEGLKFMVYLQKENIIDESGMPKERFSAEFPKEGPSILRIQQVVRGDSAAYFCASSPPDRARYEQYFGPGTRLTVT.